The source of this T cell receptor beta chain is a study of blood T cell repertoires in COVID-19. Study as a whole: PBMCs, B-cell-depleted T cells, or T cells provided the cDNA or gDNA that made up the material.

Clones were read by immunoSEQ multiplex PCR, and TCRdb kept only the in-frame ones, dropping some. The repertoire holds fewer than 75,000 clones, under 90% seen once, with approximately 1.3% in the top ten. Germline V gives CDR1 SGHTA, CDR2 FQGNSA. The CDR3 is 13 residues long. Trimming removed 2 bases from V and 6 bases from J; junction bases left unmatched: 2. Sequencing was done on a sample of peripheral blood. The receptor was derived from a man aged 60 to 75 with acute or convalescent COVID-19. This chain joins TRBV7-2 and TRBJ1-2, with TRBD1 identical over 8 bases. For the CDR3, the DNA is TGTGCCAGCAGCTTAAGACAGGGGCATGGCTACACCTTC. This encodes CASSLRQGHGYTF.